In its sample, the clone carrying this T cell receptor beta chain was seen a few times. Its antigen is currently unknown. The CDR3 is 13 residues long. Germline values: CDR1 LGHDT, CDR2 YNNKEL (reference sequence). The V and J ends lost 4 bases and 4 bases respectively, with 10 bases between them. Unique molecular identifier tags were affixed to discrete cDNA molecules. TCRdb re-derived calls from the 5' RACE reads in MiXCR, one entry per CDR3 protein. The sample lists around 82,000 distinct CDR3 sequences; around 11% were seen once. This sample was included in a study of early T cells in non-severe SARS-CoV-2 infection. General study findings and limits: The matching step, a VDJdb search, favored anti-spike CD8 responses and missed private and CD4 specificities.

The sample taken for sequencing was whole blood. V gene TRBV3-1 combines with J gene TRBJ2-5; no definite D call. This TCR derives from an adult who was a healthcare worker with PCR-confirmed SARS-CoV-2 infection or an uninfected control (not recorded which). The CDR3 DNA reads TGTGCCAGCAGCCTCTACTACCGAGAGACCCAGTACTTC. Translating it yields CASSLYYRETQYF.